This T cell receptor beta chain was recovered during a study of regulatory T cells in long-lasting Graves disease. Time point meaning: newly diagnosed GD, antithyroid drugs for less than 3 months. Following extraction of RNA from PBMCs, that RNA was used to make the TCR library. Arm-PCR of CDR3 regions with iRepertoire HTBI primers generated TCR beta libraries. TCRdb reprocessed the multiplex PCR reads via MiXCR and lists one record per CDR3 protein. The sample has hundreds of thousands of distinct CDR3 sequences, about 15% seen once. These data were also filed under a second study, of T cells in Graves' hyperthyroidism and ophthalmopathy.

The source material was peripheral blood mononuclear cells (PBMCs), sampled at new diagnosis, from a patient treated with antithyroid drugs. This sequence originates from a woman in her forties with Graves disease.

The CDR3 here is CAGNLRGNSPLHF. In nucleotides, the CDR3 is TGTGCCGGCAATCTAAGGGGGAATTCACCCCTCCACTTT. V usage is TRBV3-1 and J usage is TRBJ1-6; perhaps TRBD1 as D (6 bases). V dropped 11 bases and J dropped 7 bases, with 15 bases sitting between them. The CDR3 runs to 13 residues. The germline gives CDR1 LGHDT, CDR2 YNNKEL (reference sequence).